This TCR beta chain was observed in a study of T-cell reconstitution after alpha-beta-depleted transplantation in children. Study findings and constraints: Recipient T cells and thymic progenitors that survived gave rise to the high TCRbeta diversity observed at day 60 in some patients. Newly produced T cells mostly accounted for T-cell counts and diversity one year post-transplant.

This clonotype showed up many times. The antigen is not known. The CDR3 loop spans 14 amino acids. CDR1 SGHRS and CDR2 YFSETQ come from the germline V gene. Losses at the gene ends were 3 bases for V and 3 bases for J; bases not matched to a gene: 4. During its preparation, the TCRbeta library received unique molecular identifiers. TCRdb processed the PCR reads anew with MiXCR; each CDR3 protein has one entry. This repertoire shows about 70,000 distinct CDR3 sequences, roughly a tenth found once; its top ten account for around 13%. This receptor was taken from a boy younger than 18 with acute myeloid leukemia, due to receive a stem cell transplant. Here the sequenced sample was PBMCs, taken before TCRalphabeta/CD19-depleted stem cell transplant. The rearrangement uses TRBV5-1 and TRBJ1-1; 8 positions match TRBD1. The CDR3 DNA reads TGCGCCAGCAGCTGGACAGGGAGGGACACTGAAGCTTTCTTT. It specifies CASSWTGRDTEAFF.